These 11 T cell receptor beta chains came from one sample sequenced in a study of blood T cell repertoires in COVID-19. The protocol was immunoSEQ multiplex PCR, while the TCRdb copy is restricted to in-frame clones and leaves out a portion. The sample consists of some 130,000 clones, 70% to 85% of them appearing once. Specimen: peripheral blood. All receptors derive from a man between 60 and 70 years old who had recovered from COVID-19.

The chain recombines TRBV5-4 with TRBJ2-7, with 7 bases aligning to TRBD1. Germline CDR1 is SGHNT and CDR2 is YYREEE (reference sequence). J was trimmed by 3 bases and V by 0 bases; bases with no gene match: 9. This CDR3 has 16 amino acids. DNA of the CDR3: TGTGCCAGCAGCTTGGGCCGCTCGACAGGGAACTACGAGCAGTACTTC. This codes for CASSLGRSTGNYEQYF.

The chain uses TRBV9 and TRBJ2-3, with a possible D match to TRBD1 (7 bases). V gave up 10 bases and J gave up 3 bases, with 21 bases separating them. This CDR3 region has 15 residues. CDR1 is SGDLS and CDR2 is YYNGEE in the germline V gene. In DNA, the CDR3 is TGTGCCGGATCAAAGGAGGGGGCAGAAACAGATACGCAGTATTTT. Translated: CAGSKEGAETDTQYF.

The chain links TRBV2 to TRBJ2-1; D perhaps matches TRBD2 (5 bases). V lost 4 bases and J 8 bases, leaving 12 bases between the germline ends. The CDR3 is 13 residues long. Germline-derived CDR1 and CDR2 are SNHLY and FYNNEI. This CDR3 is CASSGGRVDEQFF. The CDR3 bases are TGTGCCAGCAGTGGTGGGAGAGTAGATGAGCAGTTCTTC.

The CDR3 reads CATTWSRRANTEAFF. The CDR3 DNA is TGTGCCACCACTTGGAGCAGGCGGGCAAACACTGAAGCTTTCTTT. The chain uses TRBV15 and TRBJ1-1, with D unresolved. In germline, CDR1 is LNHNV, CDR2 YYDKDF (reference sequence). With 7 bases removed from V and 2 bases from J, the gap between germline ends came to 17 bases. The CDR3 is made up of 15 amino acids.

The chain couples TRBV9 to TRBJ2-7, with D maybe TRBD1 (6 bases). The germline gives CDR1 SGDLS, CDR2 YYNGEE. CDR3 length: 14 residues. Trimming shortened V by 4 bases and J by 2 bases, and 13 bases separated the two germline ends. CDR3 sequence reads: CASSPRDTAYEQYF. The CDR3 DNA reads TGTGCCAGCAGCCCCCGGGACACCGCCTACGAGCAGTACTTC.

This clone came up a few times. The chain couples TRBV6-5 to TRBJ2-5; D is ambiguous. CDR1 is MNHEY and CDR2 is SVGAGI in the germline V gene. The CDR3 sequence is 12 residues long. Trimming took off 0 bases at V and 5 bases at J, with 4 bases between the two ends. Here the CDR3 DNA reads TGTGCCAGCAGTTACTCCGGGGAGACCCAGTACTTC. This encodes CASSYSGETQYF.

This rearrangement joins TRBV6-5 to TRBJ1-3, with D tentatively TRBD1 (6 bases). The CDR3 is 14 residues long. The V and J ends lost 0 bases and 7 bases respectively, with 10 bases between them. Germline values: CDR1 MNHEY, CDR2 SVGAGI. The chain's CDR3 is CASSYSAGDNTIYF. The CDR3, as DNA: TGTGCCAGCAGTTACTCGGCAGGGGACAACACCATATATTTT.

The chain employs TRBV7-9 and TRBJ1-3; maybe TRBD1 (5 bases). Germline V lookup: CDR1 SEHNR, CDR2 FQNEAQ (reference sequence). The CDR3 has 14 residues. The V end was cut by 10 bases, the J end by 0 bases, with 13 bases between. The CDR3 here is CATSGGGSGNTIYF. The CDR3 DNA reads TGTGCCACCTCGGGGGGTGGCTCTGGAAACACCATATATTTT.

V gene TRBV4-3 combines with J gene TRBJ1-4; D is possibly TRBD1 (6 bases). This CDR3 spans 15 amino acids. CDR1 and CDR2 from the germline V gene are LGHNA and YSLEER. Trimming pared 3 bases from V and 5 bases from J, leaving 13 bases between. The CDR3 nucleotides read TGCGCCAGCAGCCATTGGGGGGGGCAGAATGAAAAACTGTTTTTT. It codes for CASSHWGGQNEKLFF.

The rearrangement joins TRBV2 to TRBJ1-5; a weak D match, TRBD1 (5 bases). V lost 2 bases and J 0 bases, leaving 8 bases between the germline ends. The CDR3 contains 15 residues. Germline CDR1 SNHLY, CDR2 FYNNEI. The CDR3 DNA is TGTGCCAGCAGTGAAATGGGGCCTAGCAATCAGCCCCAGCATTTT. It encodes CASSEMGPSNQPQHF.

Worth noting for this clone: Other nucleotide sequences from this sample produce the same CDR3. V and J are TRBV3-1 (or the pseudogene TRBV3-2) and TRBJ1-5; D might be TRBD1 (5 bases). V gave up 1 base and J gave up 1 base, with 8 bases separating them. CDR1 and CDR2 from the germline V gene are LGHDT and YNNKEL (reference sequence). The length of the CDR3 is 15 residues. The CDR3 region has the DNA TGTGCCAGCAGCCAAGGGGGGGGGAGCAATCAGCCCCAGCATTTT. Residues: CASSQGGGSNQPQHF.